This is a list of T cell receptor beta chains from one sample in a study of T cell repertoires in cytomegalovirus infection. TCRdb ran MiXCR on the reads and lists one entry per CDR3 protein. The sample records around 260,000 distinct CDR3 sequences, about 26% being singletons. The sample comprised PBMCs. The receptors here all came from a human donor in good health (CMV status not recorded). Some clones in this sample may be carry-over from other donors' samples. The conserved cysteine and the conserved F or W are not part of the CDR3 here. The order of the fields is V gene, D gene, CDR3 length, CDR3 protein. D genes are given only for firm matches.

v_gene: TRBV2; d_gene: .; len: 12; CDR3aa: ASREGTYTGELF
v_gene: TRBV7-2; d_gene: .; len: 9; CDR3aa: ASSLAREQF
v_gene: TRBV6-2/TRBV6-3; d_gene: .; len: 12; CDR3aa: ASSYAGFNTEAF
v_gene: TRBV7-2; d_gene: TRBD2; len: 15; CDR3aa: ASSWRAGENLYNEQF
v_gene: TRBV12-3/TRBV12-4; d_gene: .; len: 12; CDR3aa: ASSIRRMQETQY
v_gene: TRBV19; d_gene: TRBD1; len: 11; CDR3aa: ASRIQGGTEAF
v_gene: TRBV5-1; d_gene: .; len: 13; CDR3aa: ASSLNAGLGTEAF
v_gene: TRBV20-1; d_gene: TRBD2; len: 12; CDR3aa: SSTLAGKYNEQF
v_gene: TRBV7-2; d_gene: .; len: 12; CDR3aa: ASSSTYQGYEQY
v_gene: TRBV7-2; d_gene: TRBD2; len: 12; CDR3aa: ASRYNSGQETQY
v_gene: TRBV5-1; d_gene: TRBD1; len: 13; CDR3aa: ASSLTGQGLGEQF
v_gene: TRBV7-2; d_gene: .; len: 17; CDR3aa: ASSFIRGARIKSTGELF
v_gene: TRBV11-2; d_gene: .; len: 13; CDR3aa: ASSPKGMGEETQY
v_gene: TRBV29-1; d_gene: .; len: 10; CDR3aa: SVVVSTDTQY
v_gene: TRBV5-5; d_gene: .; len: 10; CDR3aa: ASSWTQETQY
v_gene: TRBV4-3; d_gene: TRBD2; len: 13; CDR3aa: ASSQGTSGVYEQY
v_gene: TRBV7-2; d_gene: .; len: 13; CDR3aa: ASSKTISSTDTQY
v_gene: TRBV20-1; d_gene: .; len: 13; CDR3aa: SARDIRQGMDTQY